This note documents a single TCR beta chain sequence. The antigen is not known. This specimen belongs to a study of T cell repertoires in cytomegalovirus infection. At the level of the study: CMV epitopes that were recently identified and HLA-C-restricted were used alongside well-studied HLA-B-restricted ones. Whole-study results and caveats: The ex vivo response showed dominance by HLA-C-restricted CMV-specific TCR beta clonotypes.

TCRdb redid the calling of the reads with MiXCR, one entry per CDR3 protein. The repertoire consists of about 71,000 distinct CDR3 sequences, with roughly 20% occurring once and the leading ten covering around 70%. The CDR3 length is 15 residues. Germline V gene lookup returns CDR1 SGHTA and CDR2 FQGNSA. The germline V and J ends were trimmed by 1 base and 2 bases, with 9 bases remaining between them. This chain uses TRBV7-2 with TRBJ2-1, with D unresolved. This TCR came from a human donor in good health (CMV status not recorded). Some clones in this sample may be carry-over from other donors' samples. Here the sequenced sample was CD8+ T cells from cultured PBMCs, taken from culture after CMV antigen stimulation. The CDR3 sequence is CASSLEGSTYNEQFF. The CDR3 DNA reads TGTGCCAGCAGCTTAGAGGGTTCCACCTACAATGAGCAGTTCTTC.